This TCR beta chain was sequenced during a study of identical twins (TCRdb year 2016). Study-wide context: To test whether fetal clonotypes persist, this study deep-sequenced TCR alpha and beta repertoires from monozygotic twins, from unrelated adults of various ages, and from cord blood. To rule out contamination, replicate twin experiments were performed at different times with different library preparation protocols.

What the authors observed across the whole study: Compared with coincidental sharing between unrelated individuals, an excess of low generation-probability sequences was observed among out-of-frame TCR alpha sequences shared between twins. In monozygotic twins, recombination models systematically underestimated out-of-frame TCR alpha sharing, but the models matched the sharing seen between unrelated individuals. Invariant T cells such as MAIT and iNKT could partly confound zero-insertion analyses, though diverse VJ usage argued against this for most clonotypes. Because the same donors could not be followed over many years, conclusions were based on cross-sectional statistical analysis. In beta out-of-frame sequences, excess twin sharing was weaker, because having fewer shared sequences lowered the signal-to-noise ratio. Fewer insertions were carried by abundant cord blood beta clonotypes, a similar but weaker trend appeared in young adult naive repertoires, and no such trend appeared in memory repertoires.

Every donor was a healthy Caucasian. The study also sequenced three unrelated non-twin adults: a male aged 18 to 30, a male aged 50 to 59 and a female aged 50 to 59. Miltenyi CD45RO+ enrichment and human naive T-cell isolation kits were used to isolate memory (CD45RO+) and naive T cells from PBMC. Library preparation was by 5' RACE. Sequencing took place on an Illumina HiSeq 2000. A universal primer binding site was introduced by template switching, and a unique molecular identifier was present in the final cDNA, enabling accurate counting of TCR cDNA molecules. Specific primers in the conserved constant-segment region were used to synthesize first-strand cDNA for the TCR alpha and beta chains. To control for contamination, every cDNA library carried two barcodes: a SMART-Mk sample barcode plus Illumina barcodes. TruSeq adapter sequences along with Illumina sample barcodes were introduced in two successive PCR steps. TCR alpha and beta cDNA libraries were sequenced on the Illumina HiSeq platform with custom primers. Per the authors' processing: Raw reads were processed with MiGEC to extract unique molecular identifiers, and MiXCR was used to determine CDR3 positions. For each individual, recombination models were inferred using an EM algorithm with the repgenHMM and IGoR tools. Shared clonotype analysis was performed with the tcR package in R, normalizing sharing by the product of cloneset sizes. To study raw recombination without the effects of thymic and clonal selection, out-of-frame nonproductive sequences were analyzed. The public sequencing data were trimmed at Q25 with fastp and processed into clonotypes with MiXCR by TCRdb, which kept only in-frame beta chains. Here each entry gathers all rows of one CDR3 protein and keeps the most common genes and DNA. Here the V and J calls rest on TCRdb's processing, not on the authors' analysis. In this sample the table shows approximately 690,000 distinct CDR3 sequences, around 6.1% of which occur a single time. The leading ten clones occupy about 2% of the sample.

Many counts were recorded for this clonotype. The specificity of this receptor is unknown. No much larger clone exists at a distance of one base, and base qualities are not known. Via the germline V gene, CDR1 is MGHRA and CDR2 YSYEKL. Including cysteine and phenylalanine, the CDR3 has 17 amino acids. Of the read, only the CDR3 DNA is kept; its 51 bases are in frame from base 1. Trimmed from V: 5 bases; trimmed from J: 0 bases; junction bases lacking a gene match: 4. The clonotype was recovered from a man between 18 and 29 years old in good health. Sequencing was done on a sample of naive T cells sorted from blood. The cell subset or site label on this specimen signifies: cells isolated with a human naive T-cell isolation kit. The sequence is built from TRBV4-1 and TRBJ2-1, and 13 bases in between align with TRBD2. The DNA sequence is as follows: TGCGCCAGCAGCTCAAGGACTAGCGGGGGCTCCTACAATGAGCAGTTCTTC. The translation is CASSSRTSGGSYNEQFF.